This TCR beta chain was sequenced for a study of Tregs in tolerant kidney transplant recipients. A note on this clone: The missing CDR3 end, 3 residues past where the read stops, is filled in from the germline J gene.

In germline, CDR1 is SGHTA, CDR2 FQGTGA. J was trimmed by 2 bases and V by 4 bases; bases with no gene match: 9. CDR3 length: 16 residues. Method: immunoSEQ multiplex PCR; TCRdb's copy keeps in-frame clones and lacks some. Found here are about 48,000 clones; the top ten clones hold around 0.88%. This chain joins TRBV7-3 and TRBJ2-3; TRBD1 aligns across 7 bases. The specimen was CD4+ T cells from blood, collected before the transplant. The TCR originated in a human donor who received a combined kidney and bone marrow transplant. Incomplete CDR3 DNA: TGTGCCAGCAGCTCTGCCGGGACAGCAATCACAGATACG. Its protein is CASSSAGTAITDT. The entire CDR3 reads CASSSAGTAITDTQYF.